Below, 16 T cell receptor beta chains from the same sample are listed, as sequenced in a study of blood T cell repertoires in COVID-19. The protocol was immunoSEQ multiplex PCR, while the TCRdb copy is restricted to in-frame clones and leaves out a portion. Of under 55,000 clones in the sample, about 80% were seen once. Sequencing was carried out using peripheral blood. These receptors all stem from an older man with acute or convalescent COVID-19.

The chain recombines TRBV10-3 with TRBJ2-2; D may be TRBD1 (7 bases). Trimming cost V 2 bases and J 5 bases, with 15 bases left between them. The length of the CDR3 is 16 residues. The germline gives CDR1 ENHRY, CDR2 SYGVKD. The CDR3 DNA follows: TGTGCCATCAGTGAGGGCGGGACAGCCGAAACCGGGGAGCTGTTTTTT. Translated, it gives CAISEGGTAETGELFF.

The chain links TRBV3-1 (or the pseudogene TRBV3-2) to TRBJ2-1, with 14 bases that match TRBD2. The J segment lost 7 bases and the V segment lost 7 bases, leaving 21 bases of the junction unmatched. Per germline, CDR1 LGHDT and CDR2 YNNKEL (reference sequence). CDR3 length equals 20 residues. The CDR3 DNA reads as TGTGCCAGCACCGATTTTGGACTAGCGGGAGGAGAGAGGCCAAGGAATGAGCAGTTCTTC. This translates into CASTDFGLAGGERPRNEQFF.

The chain has TRBV9 and TRBJ1-1; D is unresolved. V lost 0 bases, J lost 4 bases, and 10 bases lay in between. The CDR3 consists of 14 residues. The germline V gene encodes CDR1 SGDLS and CDR2 YYNGEE. The CDR3 sequence: CASSVGPGGTEAFF. The CDR3 bases are TGTGCCAGCAGCGTAGGCCCCGGCGGCACTGAAGCTTTCTTT.

The chain employs TRBV7-8 and TRBJ2-7; weak D call: TRBD2 (6 bases). Germline-derived CDR1 and CDR2 are SGHVS and FQNEAQ. The CDR3 extends over 14 amino acids. With 3 bases removed from V and 2 bases from J, the gap between germline ends came to 11 bases. The CDR3 spells CASSLRDSAYEQYF. The CDR3 coding sequence is TGTGCCAGCAGCTTGAGGGACTCCGCCTACGAGCAGTACTTC.

The chain carries TRBV6-6 and TRBJ1-3, with a weak D call TRBD1 (5 bases). The V gene's germline CDR1 is MNHNY and CDR2 SVGAGI (reference sequence). This CDR3 is built from 14 residues. V lost 7 bases and J 4 bases, leaving 14 bases between the germline ends. The CDR3 DNA is TGTGCCAGCATTACAGGCTGGATGGGAAACACCATATATTTT. It translates to CASITGWMGNTIYF.

The chain carries TRBV29-1 and TRBJ1-1, with 7 bases aligning to TRBD1. The germline V gene has CDR1 SQVTM and CDR2 ANQGSEA. Losses at the gene ends were 5 bases for V and 6 bases for J; bases not matched to a gene: 3. The CDR3 totals 11 residues. The CDR3 DNA follows: TGCAGCGTTCACAGGGGACCTGAAGCTTTCTTT. Residues: CSVHRGPEAFF. Filled out from reference TRBV29-1 and TRBJ1-1, the complete variable domain reads SAVISQKPSRDICQRGTSLTIQCQVDSQVTMMFWYRQQPGQSLTLIATANQGSEATYESGFVIDKFPISRPNLTFSTLTVSNMSPEDSSIYLCSVHRGPEAFFGQGTRLTVV.

This chain joins TRBV4-3 and TRBJ2-3, with a possible D match to TRBD2 (6 bases). Germline CDR1 is LGHNA and CDR2 is YSLEER. V shed 3 bases and J shed 4 bases, with 14 bases lying between them. CDR3 size: 15 residues. Here the CDR3 reads CASSHSGATSDTQYF. DNA for the CDR3: TGCGCCAGCAGCCATTCGGGAGCGACGTCAGATACGCAGTATTTT.

The V gene is TRBV6-5, the J gene TRBJ2-5, with D uncertain. Trimming cost V 6 bases and J 3 bases, with 5 bases left between them. Germline values: CDR1 MNHEY, CDR2 SVGAGI. This CDR3 is 11 amino acids long. The CDR3 spells CASRREETQYF. CDR3 DNA sequence: TGTGCCAGCAGAAGAGAAGAGACCCAGTACTTC.

V and J are TRBV7-8 and TRBJ1-2, with no clear D. The CDR3 is 15 amino acids. V dropped 0 bases and J dropped 4 bases, with 12 bases sitting between them. The V gene's germline CDR1 is SGHVS and CDR2 FQNEAQ. As DNA, the CDR3 is TGTGCCAGCAGCTTAGCGCGGGTCGGGAGCTATGGCTACACCTTC. This encodes CASSLARVGSYGYTF.

The gene calls are TRBV25-1 and TRBJ1-2; D possibly corresponds to TRBD1 (6 bases). The CDR3 contains 14 residues. Trimming left V 3 bases short and J 3 bases short, with 11 bases between. The germline V gene encodes CDR1 MGHDK and CDR2 SYGVNS. The CDR3 nucleotides read TGTGCCAGCAGTGAGTATGGGGGCGACTATGGCTACACCTTC. Its translation: CASSEYGGDYGYTF.

The rearrangement links TRBV2 to TRBJ2-1; 8 bases map to TRBD2. V shed 8 bases, J shed 8 bases, and the junction held 8 bases outside the gene matches. The CDR3 contains 13 residues. The germline CDR1 and CDR2 sequences are SNHLY and FYNNEI. In nucleotides, the CDR3 is TGTGCCAGCGAGCGGGGGCGGGTCTATGAGCAGTTCTTC. This translates into CASERGRVYEQFF.

This clone is a singleton in its sample. J is TRBJ2-1 and V is TRBV5-4; the D gene is possibly TRBD2 (5 bases). This CDR3 contains 15 residues. The ends were cut back, 4 bases at V and 1 base at J, with 12 bases in the middle. Germline V gives CDR1 SGHNT, CDR2 YYREEE (reference sequence). The chain's CDR3 is CASSPGYLSYNEQFF. CDR3 in DNA: TGTGCCAGCAGCCCGGGGTATCTATCCTACAATGAGCAGTTCTTC.

V gene TRBV6-5 combines with J gene TRBJ1-1, with D possibly matching TRBD1 (6 bases). Germline V gives CDR1 MNHEY, CDR2 SVGAGI. Trimming removed 6 bases from V and 5 bases from J, with 16 bases in between. CDR3 length: 14 amino acids. As DNA, the CDR3 is TGTGCCAGCAGGTCTGCGGGGGCAGGGACTGAAGCTTTCTTT. Translation: CASRSAGAGTEAFF.

This chain links TRBV12-3 or TRBV12-4 with TRBJ1-2; D ambiguous. V dropped 3 bases and J dropped 5 bases, with 10 bases sitting between them. This CDR3 comprises 13 residues. CDR3 protein: CASSLQQRYGYTF. The CDR3 DNA sequence: TGTGCCAGCAGTTTGCAACAGAGATATGGCTACACCTTC.

This clone was observed a few times. The V gene is TRBV4-1, the J gene TRBJ2-7; TRBD2 agrees at 7 bases. CDR1 and CDR2 (germline): MGHRA, YSYEKL. This CDR3 is 16 amino acids long. Germline trimming cut 4 bases from V and 1 base from J; bases unmatched to any gene: 10. CDR3 in amino acids: CASSPSRDYGSYEQYF. The CDR3 nucleotides read TGCGCCAGCAGCCCCTCCCGGGACTATGGTTCCTACGAGCAGTACTTC.

The chain carries TRBV5-5 and TRBJ2-1, with 7 bases aligning to TRBD2. V shed 4 bases, J shed 9 bases, and the junction held 13 bases outside the gene matches. CDR3 length equals 15 residues. Germline values: CDR1 SGHKS, CDR2 YYEKEE (reference sequence). The CDR3 region is CASSKGLDQRGEQFF. Written as DNA, the CDR3 is TGTGCCAGCAGCAAAGGACTAGACCAGCGTGGTGAGCAGTTCTTC.